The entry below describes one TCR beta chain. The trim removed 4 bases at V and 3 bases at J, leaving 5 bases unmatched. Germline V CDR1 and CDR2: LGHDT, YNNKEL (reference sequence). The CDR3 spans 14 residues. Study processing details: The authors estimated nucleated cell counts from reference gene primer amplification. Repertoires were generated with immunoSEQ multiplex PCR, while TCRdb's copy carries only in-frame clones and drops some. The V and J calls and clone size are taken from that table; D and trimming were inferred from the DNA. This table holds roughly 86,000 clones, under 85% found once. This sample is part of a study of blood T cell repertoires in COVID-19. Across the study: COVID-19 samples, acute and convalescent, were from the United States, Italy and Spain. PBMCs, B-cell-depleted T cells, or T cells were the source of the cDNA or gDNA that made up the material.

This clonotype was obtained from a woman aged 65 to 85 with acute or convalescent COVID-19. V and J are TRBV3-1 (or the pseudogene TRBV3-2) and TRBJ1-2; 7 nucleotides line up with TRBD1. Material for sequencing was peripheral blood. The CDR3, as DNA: TGTGCCAGCAGCCGTTCAGGGGGTGACTATGGCTACACCTTC. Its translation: CASSRSGGDYGYTF.